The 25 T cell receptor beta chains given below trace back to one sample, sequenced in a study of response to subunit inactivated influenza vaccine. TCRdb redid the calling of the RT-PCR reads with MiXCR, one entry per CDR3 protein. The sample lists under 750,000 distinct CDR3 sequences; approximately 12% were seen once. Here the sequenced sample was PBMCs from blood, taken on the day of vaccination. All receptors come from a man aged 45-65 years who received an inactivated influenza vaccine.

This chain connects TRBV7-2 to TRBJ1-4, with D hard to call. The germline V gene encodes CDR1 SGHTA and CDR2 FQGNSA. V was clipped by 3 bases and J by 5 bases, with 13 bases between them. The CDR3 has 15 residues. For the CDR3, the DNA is TGTGCCAGCAGCTTGGCGCAGGCCCACAATGAAAAACTGTTTTTT. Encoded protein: CASSLAQAHNEKLFF.

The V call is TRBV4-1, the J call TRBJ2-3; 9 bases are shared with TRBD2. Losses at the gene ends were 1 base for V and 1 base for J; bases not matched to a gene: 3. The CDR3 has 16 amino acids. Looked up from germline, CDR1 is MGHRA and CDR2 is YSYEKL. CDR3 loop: CASSQGPSGGTDTQYF. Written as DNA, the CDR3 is TGCGCCAGCAGCCAAGGGCCTAGCGGGGGCACAGATACGCAGTATTTT.

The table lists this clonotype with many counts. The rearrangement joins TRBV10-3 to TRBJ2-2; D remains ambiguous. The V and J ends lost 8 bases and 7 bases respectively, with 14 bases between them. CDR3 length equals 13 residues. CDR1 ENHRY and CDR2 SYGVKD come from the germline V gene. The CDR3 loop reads CAIPGGRGGELFF. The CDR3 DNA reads TGTGCCATCCCGGGCGGTAGAGGCGGGGAGCTGTTTTTT.

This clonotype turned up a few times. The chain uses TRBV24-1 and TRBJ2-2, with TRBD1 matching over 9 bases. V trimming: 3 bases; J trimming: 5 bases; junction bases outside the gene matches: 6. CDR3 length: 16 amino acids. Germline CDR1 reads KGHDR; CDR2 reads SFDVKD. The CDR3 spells CATSDLGTGRTGELFF. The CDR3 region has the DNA TGTGCCACCAGTGATCTGGGGACAGGGAGGACCGGGGAGCTGTTTTTT.

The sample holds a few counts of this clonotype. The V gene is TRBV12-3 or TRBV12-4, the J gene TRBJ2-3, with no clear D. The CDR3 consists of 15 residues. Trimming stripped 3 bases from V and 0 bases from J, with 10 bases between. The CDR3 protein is CASSFSDPSTDTQYF. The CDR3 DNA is TGTGCCAGCAGTTTTTCTGATCCTAGCACAGATACGCAGTATTTT.

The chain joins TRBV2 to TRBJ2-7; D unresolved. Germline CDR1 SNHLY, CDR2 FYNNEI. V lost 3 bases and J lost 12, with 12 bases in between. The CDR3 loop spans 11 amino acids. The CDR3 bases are TGTGCCAGCAGTGAGGACCTCCGGGCGTACTTC. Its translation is CASSEDLRAYF.

CDR3 region: CASSRQGASGNTIYF. CDR3 DNA sequence: TGCGCCAGCAGCAGACAGGGGGCCTCTGGAAACACCATATATTTT. The rearrangement uses TRBV5-1 and TRBJ1-3, with 10 nucleotides matching TRBD1. The CDR3 loop spans 15 amino acids. The junction had 1 base not matched to a gene; V was cut back by 4 bases and J by 0 bases. Germline CDR1 is SGHRS and CDR2 is YFSETQ.

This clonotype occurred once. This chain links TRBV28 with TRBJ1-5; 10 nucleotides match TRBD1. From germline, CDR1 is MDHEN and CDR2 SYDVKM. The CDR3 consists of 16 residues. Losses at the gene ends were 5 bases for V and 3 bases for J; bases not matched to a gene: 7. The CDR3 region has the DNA TGTGCCAGCAGTCGGCGGACAGGGGGACCCAATCAGCCCCAGCATTTT. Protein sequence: CASSRRTGGPNQPQHF. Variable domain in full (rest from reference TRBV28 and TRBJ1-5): DVKVTQSSRYLVKRTGEKVFLECVQDMDHENMFWYRQDPGLGLRLIYFSYDVKMKEKGDIPEGYSVSREKKERFSLILESASTNQTSMYLCASSRRTGGPNQPQHFGDGTRLSIL.

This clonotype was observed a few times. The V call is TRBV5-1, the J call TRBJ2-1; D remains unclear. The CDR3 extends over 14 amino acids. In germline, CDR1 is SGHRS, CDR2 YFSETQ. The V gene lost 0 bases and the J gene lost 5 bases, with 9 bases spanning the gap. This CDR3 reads CASSLVWPDNEQFF. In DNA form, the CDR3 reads TGCGCCAGCAGCTTGGTGTGGCCCGACAATGAGCAGTTCTTC.

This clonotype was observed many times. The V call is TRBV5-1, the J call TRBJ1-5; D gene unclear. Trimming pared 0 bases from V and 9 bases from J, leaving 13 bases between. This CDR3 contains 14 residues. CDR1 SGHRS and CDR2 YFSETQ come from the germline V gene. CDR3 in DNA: TGCGCCAGCAGCTTGGCCCCGGAAGAGGGGCCCCAGCATTTT. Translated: CASSLAPEEGPQHF.

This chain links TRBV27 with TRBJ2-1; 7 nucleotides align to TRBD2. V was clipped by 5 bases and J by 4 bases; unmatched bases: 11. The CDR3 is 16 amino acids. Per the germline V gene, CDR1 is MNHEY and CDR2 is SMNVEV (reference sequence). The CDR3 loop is CASSPNGGGQYNEQFF. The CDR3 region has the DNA TGTGCCAGCAGTCCGAATGGGGGGGGTCAATACAATGAGCAGTTCTTC.

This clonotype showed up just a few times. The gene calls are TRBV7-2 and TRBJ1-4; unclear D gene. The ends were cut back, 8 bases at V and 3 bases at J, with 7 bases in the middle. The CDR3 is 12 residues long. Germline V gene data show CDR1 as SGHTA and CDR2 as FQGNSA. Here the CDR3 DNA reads TGTGCCAGCCGGGCCTCTAATGAAAAACTGTTTTTT. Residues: CASRASNEKLFF.

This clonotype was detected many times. The CDR3, as DNA: TGCAGCGTTCTTGGAGGGGTCAAGAATGAGCAGTTCTTC. Protein product: CSVLGGVKNEQFF. The rearrangement links TRBV29-1 to TRBJ2-1; tentatively, D is TRBD2 (6 bases). The CDR3 loop spans 13 amino acids. CDR1 SQVTM and CDR2 ANQGSEA come from the germline V gene. The V gene lost 5 bases and the J gene lost 7 bases, with 15 bases spanning the gap.

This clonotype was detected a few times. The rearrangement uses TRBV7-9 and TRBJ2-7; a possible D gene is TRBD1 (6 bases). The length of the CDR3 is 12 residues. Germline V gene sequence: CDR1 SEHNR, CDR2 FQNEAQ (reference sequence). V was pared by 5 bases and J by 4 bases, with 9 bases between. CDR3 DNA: TGTGCCAGCAGCACAGGACAGTACGAGCAGTACTTC. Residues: CASSTGQYEQYF.

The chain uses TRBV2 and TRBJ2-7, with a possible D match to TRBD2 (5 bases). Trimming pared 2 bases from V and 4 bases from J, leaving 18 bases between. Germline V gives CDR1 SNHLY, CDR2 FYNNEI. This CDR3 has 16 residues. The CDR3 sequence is CASSERGSSFIYEQYF. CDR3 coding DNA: TGTGCCAGCAGTGAACGAGGGTCTAGTTTTATTTACGAGCAGTACTTC.

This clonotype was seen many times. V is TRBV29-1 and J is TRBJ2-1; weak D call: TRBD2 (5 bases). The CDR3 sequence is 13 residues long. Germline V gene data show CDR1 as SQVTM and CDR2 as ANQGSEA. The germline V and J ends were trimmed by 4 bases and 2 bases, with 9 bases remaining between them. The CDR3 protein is CSVAGKAYNEQFF. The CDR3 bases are TGCAGCGTTGCGGGGAAAGCCTACAATGAGCAGTTCTTC.

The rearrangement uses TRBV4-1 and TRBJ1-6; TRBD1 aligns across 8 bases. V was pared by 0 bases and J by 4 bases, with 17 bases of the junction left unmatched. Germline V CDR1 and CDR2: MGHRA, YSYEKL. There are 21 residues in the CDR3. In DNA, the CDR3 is TGCGCCAGCAGCCAAGAAGAATATCAGGGGGCCGGACCCACGTATAATTCACCCCTCCACTTT. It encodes CASSQEEYQGAGPTYNSPLHF.

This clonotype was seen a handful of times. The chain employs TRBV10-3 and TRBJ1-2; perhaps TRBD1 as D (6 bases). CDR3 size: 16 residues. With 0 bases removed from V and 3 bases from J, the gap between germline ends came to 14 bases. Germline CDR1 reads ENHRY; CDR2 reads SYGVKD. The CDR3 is CAISESPSGGHYGYTF. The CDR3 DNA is TGTGCCATCAGTGAGTCCCCCTCTGGGGGGCACTATGGCTACACCTTC.

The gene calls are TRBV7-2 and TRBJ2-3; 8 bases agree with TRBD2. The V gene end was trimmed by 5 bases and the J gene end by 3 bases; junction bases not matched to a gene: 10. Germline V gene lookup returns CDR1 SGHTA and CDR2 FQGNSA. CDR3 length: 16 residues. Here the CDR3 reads CASSPRGGLSTDTQYF. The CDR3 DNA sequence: TGTGCCAGCAGCCCACGGGGGGGTCTCAGTACAGATACGCAGTATTTT.

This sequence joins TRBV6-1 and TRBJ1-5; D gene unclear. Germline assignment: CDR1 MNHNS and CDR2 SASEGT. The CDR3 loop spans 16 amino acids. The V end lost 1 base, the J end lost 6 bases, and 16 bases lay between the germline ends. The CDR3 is CASSEGQAYMGQPQHF. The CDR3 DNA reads TGTGCCAGCAGTGAAGGTCAAGCCTACATGGGTCAGCCCCAGCATTTT.

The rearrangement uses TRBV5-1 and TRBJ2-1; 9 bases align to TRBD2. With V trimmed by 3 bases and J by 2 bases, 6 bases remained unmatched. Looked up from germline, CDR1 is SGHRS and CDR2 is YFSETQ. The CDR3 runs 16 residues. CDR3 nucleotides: TGCGCCAGCAGCTCATCCCAGCGGGAGGCCTACAATGAGCAGTTCTTC. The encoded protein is CASSSSQREAYNEQFF. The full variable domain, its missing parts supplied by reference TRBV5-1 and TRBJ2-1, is KAGVTQTPRYLIKTRGQQVTLSCSPISGHRSVSWYQQTPGQGLQFLFEYFSETQRNKGNFPGRFSGRQFSNSRSEMNVSTLELGDSALYLCASSSSQREAYNEQFFGPGTRLTVL.

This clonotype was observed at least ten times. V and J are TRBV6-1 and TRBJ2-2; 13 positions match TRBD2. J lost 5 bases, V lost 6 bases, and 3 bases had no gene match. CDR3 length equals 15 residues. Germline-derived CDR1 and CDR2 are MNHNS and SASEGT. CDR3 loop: CASRTSGGRTGELFF. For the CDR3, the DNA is TGTGCCAGCAGGACTAGCGGGGGGAGAACCGGGGAGCTGTTTTTT.

CDR3 nucleotide sequence: TGTGCCAGCAGTACAGAGAAGAACACTGAAGCTTTCTTT. It yields the protein CASSTEKNTEAFF. The V gene is TRBV7-9, the J gene TRBJ1-1; D unresolved. Germline V lookup: CDR1 SEHNR, CDR2 FQNEAQ (reference sequence). V was cut by 6 bases and J by 1 base, with 9 bases left in between. There are 13 residues in the CDR3.

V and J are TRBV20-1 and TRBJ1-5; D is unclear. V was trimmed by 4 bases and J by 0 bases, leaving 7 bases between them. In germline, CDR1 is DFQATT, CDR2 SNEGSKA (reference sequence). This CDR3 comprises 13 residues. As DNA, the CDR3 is TGCAGTGCTAAGAGTATTAGCAATCAGCCCCAGCATTTT. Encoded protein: CSAKSISNQPQHF.

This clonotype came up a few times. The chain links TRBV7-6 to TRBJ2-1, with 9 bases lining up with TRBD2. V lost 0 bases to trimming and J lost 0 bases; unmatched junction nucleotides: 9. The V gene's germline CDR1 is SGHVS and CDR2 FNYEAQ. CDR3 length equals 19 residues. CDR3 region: CASSLAWREGVGSYNEQFF. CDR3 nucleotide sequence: TGTGCCAGCAGCTTAGCGTGGCGGGAGGGCGTTGGCTCCTACAATGAGCAGTTCTTC.